Shown below are 2 T cell receptor beta chains from a single sample sequenced in a study of memory CD4+ T cells and cytomegalovirus serostatus. Single viable CD3+CD4+CD8-CD45RO+ cells were sorted as the memory CD4+ T cells. Sequencing used immunoSEQ multiplex PCR; TCRdb keeps in-frame clones, though not all of them. The repertoire holds about 56,000 clones, over 65% seen once, with around 2.7% in the top ten. The sample taken for sequencing was memory CD4+ T cells from blood. These receptors were obtained from an adult in good health and CMV-seropositive.

For this clone: At one end the junction does not follow the germline gene, possibly because of a read error. The genes are TRBV5-1 and TRBJ2-2; TRBD1 is a possible D gene (5 bases). There are 13 residues in the CDR3. CDR1 is SGHRS and CDR2 is YFSETQ in the germline V gene. The CDR3 coding sequence is TGCGCCAGCAGCTCCCAGGGCACCCGGGAGCTGTTTTTT. Translation gives CASSSQGTRELFF.

This clone came up once. J is TRBJ1-5 and V is TRBV4-3, with unresolved D. V was shortened by 0 bases and J by 9 bases, with 9 bases between the two germline ends. Per germline, CDR1 LGHNA and CDR2 YSLEER. This CDR3 contains 13 residues. The CDR3: CASSQDRFRPQHF. CDR3 sequence (DNA): TGCGCCAGCAGCCAAGATAGGTTCCGGCCCCAGCATTTT.